The entry below describes one TCR beta chain. Which antigen it targets is not known. Base-call qualities are not available, and no considerably larger clone is one nucleotide away. The data are from a study of the immune and genomic landscape of osteosarcoma (dated by TCRdb to about 2020). Context from the whole study: The overall cohort included more than 40 pediatric and adult patients with high-grade osteosarcoma, and the median age at diagnosis was about 27 years (range 5-81). A couple of samples from the same tumor site were contributed by each of three patients. The goal of the study was to explain why immune checkpoint inhibitors show limited clinical activity in osteosarcoma. In the overall cohort, 45% to 60% of patients were male, and localized disease at diagnosis was presented by 77% of patients. To characterize the osteosarcoma immunogenomic landscape, TCR sequencing results were integrated with transcriptome, protein array and immunostaining data. The study profiled osteosarcoma specimens with whole genome, RNA and T-cell receptor sequencing plus immunohistochemistry and reverse phase protein arrays to define immunogenic potential. The cohort was enriched for poor-risk disease, with approximately 79% showing unfavorable pathologic response to standard therapy and approximately 68% deceased. What the authors observed across the whole study: Alongside the frozen tumor specimens, matched blood was collected from only a couple of patients. Clonality benchmarks were derived from external normal skin and healthy peripheral blood data rather than from matched normal tissue. In five cases a single hyperexpanded clone dominated the repertoire, and each of those five cases had fewer than 100 T-cell clonotypes. Productive TCR clonality was low overall, averaging around 0.1 with a maximum of 0.3, suggesting limited T-cell clonal expansion. Because osteosarcoma is rare and all possible samples were collected, sample size was not determined by any statistical method. Higher TCR productive clonality was observed in the immune-hot C3 cluster than in the cold C1 cluster, although TCR productive clonality remained low overall.

The tumors sampled were post-treatment primary, local recurrence and metastasis specimens taken from patients with a poor prognosis. Frozen resected lung metastases of osteosarcoma were used as metastasis specimens. TCR beta chain CDR3 regions were immunosequenced with the ImmunoSEQ Assay (Adaptive Biotechnologies). In the authors' own workflow: TCRB rearrangements, read counts, read proportions and gene usage were exported through the ImmunoSEQ Analyzer platform. T-cell clonality was calculated from productive rearrangements as 1 minus Pielou's evenness. In the clonal space homeostasis analysis, clonotypes were sorted into rare, small, medium, large or hyperexpanded (0.01 to 1 of the repertoire) bins. TCR productive clonality was compared across immune clusters C1, C2 and C3 using the Wilcoxon rank sum test. This is the immuneACCESS table as TCRdb keeps it, with only in-frame sequences that have V and J called. A part of the clones is gone; compared with another copy, unresolved V genes explain less than half, and the rest is unexplained. V and J calls plus clone size are reproduced from that table; the DNA served to infer D and trimming. Present in this sample are 1,300 to 1,500 clones, around 75% of which were seen just once. The top ten clones comprise about a third of the sample.

Sequenced: metastatic tumor tissue from the lung. Reading the label with the study, this specimen's cell subset or site is: lung metastasis of osteosarcoma. The sequence was obtained from a woman aged 25 to 39 with osteosarcoma. The age is the age at diagnosis.

This receptor carries the CDR3 CASSGDGNQPQHF. At the DNA level, the sequence is TGTGCCAGCAGTGGGGACGGGAATCAGCCCCAGCATTTT. The rearrangement combines TRBV2 with TRBJ1-5, with TRBD1 as a weak D call on 5 bases. The germline V gene encodes CDR1 SNHLY and CDR2 FYNNEI. V sheds 4 bases and J sheds 4 bases, leaving 8 bases between their ends. Spanning cysteine to phenylalanine, the CDR3 consists of 13 amino acids. Only CDR3 DNA remains: 39 bases, in frame from the first base.